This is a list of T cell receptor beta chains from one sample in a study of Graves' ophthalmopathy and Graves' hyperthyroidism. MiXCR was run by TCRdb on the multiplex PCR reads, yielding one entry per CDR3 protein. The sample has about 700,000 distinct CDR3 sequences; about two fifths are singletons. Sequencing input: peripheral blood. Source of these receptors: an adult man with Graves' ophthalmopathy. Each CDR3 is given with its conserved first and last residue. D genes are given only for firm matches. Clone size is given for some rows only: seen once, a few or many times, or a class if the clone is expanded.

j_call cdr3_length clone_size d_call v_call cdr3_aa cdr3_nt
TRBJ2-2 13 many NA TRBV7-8 CAIWRGRTGELFF TGTGCCATCTGGAGGGGGCGCACCGGGGAGCTGTTTTTT
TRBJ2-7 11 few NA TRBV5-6 CASSLRDKQYF TGTGCCAGCAGCTTAAGGGATAAGCAGTACTTC
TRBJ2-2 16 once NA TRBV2 CASSPARIVRTGELFF TGCGCCAGCAGCCCAGCAAGGATTGTACGGACCGGGGAGCTGTTTTTT
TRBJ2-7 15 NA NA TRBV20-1 CSARGRGLGSYEQYF TGCAGTGCTAGAGGCAGGGGACTCGGGTCCTACGAGCAGTACTTC
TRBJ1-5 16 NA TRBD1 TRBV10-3 CAISSREGDSDQPQHF TGTGCCATCAGCTCGCGGGAGGGGGACAGCGATCAGCCCCAGCATTTT
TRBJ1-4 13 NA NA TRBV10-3 CASSESLEGELFF TGTGCCAGCAGTGAAAGTCTCGAGGGGGAACTGTTTTTT
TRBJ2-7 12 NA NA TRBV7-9 CASSADLGEQYF TGTGCCAGCAGCGCGGATTTGGGGGAGCAGTACTTC
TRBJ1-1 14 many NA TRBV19 CASSPQWGAAEAFF TGTGCCAGTAGTCCCCAGTGGGGCGCCGCTGAAGCTTTCTTT
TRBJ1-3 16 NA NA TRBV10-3 CASKGGQLSSGNTIYF TGTGCCAGCAAGGGAGGACAGTTAAGCTCTGGAAACACCATATATTTT
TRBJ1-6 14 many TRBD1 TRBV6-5 CASSWTGDNSPLHF TGTGCCAGCAGTTGGACAGGGGATAATTCACCCCTCCACTTT
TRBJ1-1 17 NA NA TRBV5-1 CASSPEGPRWANTEAFF TGCGCCAGCAGCCCGGAGGGGCCACGATGGGCCAACACTGAAGCTTTCTTT
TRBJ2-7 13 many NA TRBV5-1 CASSFGQAYEQYF TGCGCCAGCAGCTTTGGACAAGCCTACGAGCAGTACTTC
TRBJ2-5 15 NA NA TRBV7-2 CASSLPTSIGETQYF TGTGCCAGCAGCTTACCGACTAGTATTGGAGAGACCCAGTACTTC
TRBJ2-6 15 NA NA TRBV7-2 CASSQGGSGANVLTF TGTGCCAGCAGCCAAGGAGGGTCTGGGGCCAACGTCCTGACTTTC
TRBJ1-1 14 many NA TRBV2 CASREFPRNTEAFF TGTGCCAGCCGGGAGTTTCCGAGGAACACTGAAGCTTTCTTT
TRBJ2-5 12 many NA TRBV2 CASSEARETQYF TGTGCCAGCAGTGAAGCGCGTGAGACCCAGTACTTC
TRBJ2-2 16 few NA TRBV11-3 CASSSPDTPNTGELFF TGTGCCAGCAGCTCACCGGACACCCCGAACACCGGGGAGCTGTTTTTT
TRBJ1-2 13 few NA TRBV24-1 CASPGVGDYGYTF TGTGCGTCACCAGGGGTAGGGGACTATGGCTACACCTTC
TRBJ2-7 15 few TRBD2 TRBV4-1 CASSQAGGFSYEQYF TGCGCCAGCAGCCAAGCGGGAGGGTTTTCCTACGAGCAGTACTTC
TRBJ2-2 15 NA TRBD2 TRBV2 CASSPRLAVSGELFF TGCGCCAGCAGCCCGAGACTAGCTGTCTCCGGGGAGCTGTTTTTT
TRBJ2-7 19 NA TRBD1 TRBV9 CASSLRTGTQWISSYEQYF TGTGCCAGCTCACTACGGACAGGGACGCAGTGGATAAGCTCCTACGAGCAGTACTTC
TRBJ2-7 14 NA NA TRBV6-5 CASSYHGTFGQQYF TGTGCCAGCAGTTACCATGGGACATTCGGGCAGCAGTACTTC
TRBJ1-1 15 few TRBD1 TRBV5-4 CASSSTGILNTEAFF TGTGCCAGCAGCTCGACAGGGATCTTGAACACTGAAGCTTTCTTT
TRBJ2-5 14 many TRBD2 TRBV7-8 CASRLLAGEETQYF TGTGCCAGCAGGCTACTAGCGGGGGAAGAGACCCAGTACTTC
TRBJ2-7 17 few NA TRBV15 CATSRDWADKIPYEQYF TGTGCCACCAGCAGAGATTGGGCGGATAAAATCCCCTACGAGCAGTACTTC
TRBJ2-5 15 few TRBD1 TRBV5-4 CASSLVQGARETQYF TGTGCCAGCAGCTTGGTACAGGGGGCGCGGGAGACCCAGTACTTC
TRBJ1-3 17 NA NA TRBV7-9 CASSQAFEGGTGSTIYF TGTGCCAGCAGCCAGGCATTTGAGGGAGGCACTGGAAGCACCATATATTTT
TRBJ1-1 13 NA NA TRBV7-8 CASSQDTITEAFF TGCGCCAGCAGCCAAGACACGATCACTGAAGCTTTCTTT
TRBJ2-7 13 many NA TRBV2 CASSELLVYEQYF TGTGCCAGCAGTGAACTCCTAGTCTACGAGCAGTACTTC
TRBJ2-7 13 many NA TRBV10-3 CASRTPGTHEQYF TGTGCCAGCAGGACGCCAGGGACCCACGAGCAGTACTTC
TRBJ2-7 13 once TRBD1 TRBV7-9 CASEPRTGTEQYF TGTGCCAGCGAACCCCGGACAGGGACCGAGCAGTACTTC
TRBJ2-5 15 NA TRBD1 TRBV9 CASSGRTGSGETQYF TGTGCCAGCAGCGGGCGGACAGGGTCGGGGGAGACCCAGTACTTC
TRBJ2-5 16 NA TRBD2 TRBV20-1 CSAMGLAGTYQETQYF TGCAGTGCTATGGGACTAGCGGGGACTTACCAAGAGACCCAGTACTTC
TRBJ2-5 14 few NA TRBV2 CASSPGQMTETQYF TGTGCCAGCAGTCCCGGACAGATGACAGAGACCCAGTACTTC
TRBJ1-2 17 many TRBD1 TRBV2 CASTGAGPVQGTYGYTF TGTGCCAGCACTGGAGCGGGCCCGGTACAGGGGACCTATGGCTACACCTTC
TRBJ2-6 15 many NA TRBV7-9 CASGPPRSGANVLTF TGTGCCAGCGGCCCTCCCCGCTCTGGGGCCAACGTCCTGACTTTC
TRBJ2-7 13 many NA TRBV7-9 CASTGQTSDEQYF TGTGCCAGCACCGGACAGACTTCCGACGAGCAGTACTTC
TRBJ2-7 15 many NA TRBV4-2 CASSQARGTTYEQYF TGTGCCAGCAGCCAAGCCCGCGGCACAACCTACGAGCAGTACTTC
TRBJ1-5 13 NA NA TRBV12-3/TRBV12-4 CASSSEDNQPQHF TGTGCCAGCAGTTCCGAAGACAATCAGCCCCAGCATTTT
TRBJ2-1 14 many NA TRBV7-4 CASSPSDRSNEQFF TGTGCCAGCAGCCCATCCGACAGGTCCAATGAGCAGTTCTTC
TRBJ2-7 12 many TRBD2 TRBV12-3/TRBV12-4 CASSSGSYEQYF TGTGCCAGCAGTAGCGGGAGTTACGAGCAGTACTTC
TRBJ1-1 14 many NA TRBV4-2 CASSQDTGRTEAFF TGTGCCAGCAGCCAAGATACGGGAAGAACTGAAGCTTTCTTT
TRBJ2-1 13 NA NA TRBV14 CASSGVESNEQFF TGTGCCAGCAGCGGAGTGGAGTCCAATGAGCAGTTCTTC
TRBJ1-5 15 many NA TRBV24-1 CATSDPRGGNQPQHF TGTGCCACCAGTGACCCCCGGGGGGGCAATCAGCCCCAGCATTTT
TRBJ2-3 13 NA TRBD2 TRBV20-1 CSVDPAGADAQYF TGCAGCGTTGACCCAGCGGGGGCAGATGCGCAGTATTTT
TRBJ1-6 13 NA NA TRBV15 CATSRGSNSPLHF TGTGCCACCAGCAGAGGTTCTAATTCACCCCTCCACTTT
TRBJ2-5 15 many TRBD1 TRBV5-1 CASSRGTGEQETQYF TGCGCCAGCAGCAGGGGGACAGGCGAACAAGAGACCCAGTACTTC
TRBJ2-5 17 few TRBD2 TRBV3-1 CASSQAGLAGPKETQYF TGTGCCAGCAGCCAGGCAGGACTAGCGGGGCCGAAAGAGACCCAGTACTTC
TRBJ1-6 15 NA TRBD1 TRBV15 CATSSAGTGISPLHF TGTGCCACCAGCAGCGCCGGGACAGGGATTTCACCCCTCCACTTT
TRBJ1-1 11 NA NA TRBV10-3 CAIGGPTEAFF TGTGCCATCGGGGGGCCCACTGAAGCTTTCTTT
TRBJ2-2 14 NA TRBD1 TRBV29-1 CSVEGQGYTGELFF TGCAGCGTAGAGGGACAGGGTTACACCGGGGAGCTGTTTTTT
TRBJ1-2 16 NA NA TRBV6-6 CASSSDGGPRNYGYTF TGTGCCAGCAGCTCCGACGGGGGTCCACGGAACTATGGCTACACCTTC
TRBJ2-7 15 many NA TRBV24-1 CATSAPGPGVYEQYF TGTGCCACCAGTGCTCCGGGCCCGGGGGTTTACGAGCAGTACTTC